This T cell receptor (beta chain) was observed in a study of shared clonotypes between healthy human individuals. CDR3 length equals 13 residues. The V end was cut by 5 bases, the J end by 7 bases, with 14 bases between. Germline V lookup: CDR1 SGHVS, CDR2 FQNEAQ. Naive CD8 cells lacked CD45RO, underwent positive selection for CCR7 and left out terminally differentiated effector memory CD45RA+ cells. Repertoires were generated with immunoSEQ multiplex PCR, while TCRdb's copy carries only in-frame clones and drops some. The sample contains about 1.9 million clones, roughly 95% of which appear only once.

The sample taken for sequencing was naive CD8+ T cells from PBMCs. The TCR originated in a young man in good health. Some clones in this sample may be carry-over from other donors' samples. This sequence joins TRBV7-8 and TRBJ1-2; D is unclear. The CDR3 protein is CASSPDMIGGYTF. The CDR3 coding sequence is TGTGCCAGCAGCCCAGATATGATAGGTGGCTACACCTTC. Full variable domain (outside the CDR3, taken from reference TRBV7-8 and TRBJ1-2): GAGVSQSPRYKVAKRGQDVALRCDPISGHVSLFWYQQALGQGPEFLTYFQNEAQLDKSGLPSDRFFAERPEGSVSTLKIQRTQQEDSAVYLCASSPDMIGGYTFGSGTRLTVV.